This entry features one T cell receptor (beta chain) sequence. The antigen remains undetermined. The sample originates from a study of OX40 agonist ivuxolimab in advanced cancers. Study overall: A history of anti-PD-1, anti-PD-L1 or anti-CTLA-4 therapy was acceptable, and about 40% had some. One patient with hepatocellular carcinoma and two with cutaneous melanoma, three in all, had partial responses. Whole-study findings and limits: Normalized T-cell clonal expansion was also low in a subset of nonresponders.

V was shortened by 0 bases and J by 4 bases, with 11 bases between the two germline ends. Germline loops: CDR1 SGHRS, CDR2 YFSETQ. CDR3 length equals 15 residues. Here immunoSEQ multiplex PCR was the method, and the copy in TCRdb shows in-frame clones only, minus some. This table holds about 75,000 clones, roughly 90% found once. Prior autoimmune disease or systemic immunosuppression barred patients. The chain is built from TRBV5-1 and TRBJ1-3; D is perhaps TRBD1 (5 bases). The clonotype comes from an adult with an advanced solid tumor such as melanoma, head and neck, liver or kidney cancer. The sample was CD4+ or CD8+ T cells sorted from blood, taken in a trial of the OX40 agonist ivuxolimab. The CDR3 DNA reads as TGCGCCAGCAGCTTGGGAGGGACCCCCGGAAACACCATATATTTT. It yields the protein CASSLGGTPGNTIYF.